The sequence of this T cell receptor beta chain was determined in a study of PD-1 blockade in classical Hodgkin lymphoma. Each patient's relapse followed autologous stem cell transplantation, and brentuximab vedotin exposure varied. Study-wide results and caveats: Reports indicated that newly diagnosed patients had lower baseline TCR diversity than healthy donors did. Newly diagnosed patients had diversity similar to the baseline diversity of complete responders. Repertoire differences have undefined causes, possibly disease activity or prior therapy. By C4D1 there was a significant rise in CD4+ TCR diversity but not in CD8+ TCR diversity.

For this clone: The antigen remains undetermined.

Only in-frame clones appear in the TCRdb table, and some are missing; sequencing was by immunoSEQ multiplex PCR. The sample consists of 29,000 or so clones, 70% to 75% of them appearing once. The receptor was isolated from a human donor with classical Hodgkin lymphoma. Sequences were derived from peripheral blood mononuclear cells (PBMCs), sampled before the second cycle of nivolumab.

CDR3 coding DNA: TGTGCCAGCAGCTATGGGACAGGGGGCCTACACCAGCCCCAGCATTTT. It specifies CASSYGTGGLHQPQHF. V usage is TRBV7-9 and J usage is TRBJ1-5; the match to TRBD1 covers 12 bases. CDR1 and CDR2 from the germline V gene are SEHNR and FQNEAQ (reference sequence). Trimming removed 4 bases from V and 7 bases from J; junction bases left unmatched: 8. The CDR3 is 16 residues long.